This entry lists 21 T cell receptor beta chains sequenced from one sample in a study of beta chain features in type 1 diabetes. Study results and limitations: Within each of all four CD4+ subsets, Type 1 diabetes patients had TCRB CDR3s that were moderately but significantly shorter.

Sequenced material consisted of expressed TCRB transcripts (all of the isolated RNA was reverse transcribed). The data were produced by immunoSEQ multiplex PCR, yet TCRdb's version contains in-frame clones alone and is incomplete. The table lists 150,000 to 200,000 clones, about 63% of them singletons. No antigens are known for them. The source material was naive CD4+ T cells from blood. These receptors all come from a man under 40 with type 1 diabetes.

This chain connects TRBV20-1 to TRBJ1-1, with 7 bases aligning to TRBD1. The CDR3 covers 11 residues. Germline lookup yields CDR1 DFQATT and CDR2 SNEGSKA (reference sequence). The CDR3 spells CGWTGGTEAFF. CDR3 DNA sequence: TGCGGCTGGACAGGTGGCACTGAAGCTTTCTTT.

The chain is built from TRBV19 and TRBJ2-3; 7 bases line up with TRBD1. Per germline, CDR1 LNHDA and CDR2 SQIVND (reference sequence). The CDR3 loop spans 14 amino acids. The V segment lost 6 bases and the J segment 0 bases; nucleotides outside the gene matches: 3. The CDR3 bases are TGTGCCAGTAGACAGGGGCCTAGCACAGATACGCAGTATTTT. Translated, it gives CASRQGPSTDTQYF.

This clone was seen a few times. This chain's CDR3 is CAWSPGADTQYF. The CDR3 region has the DNA TGTGCCTGGAGCCCAGGGGCAGATACGCAGTATTTT. V gene TRBV30 combines with J gene TRBJ2-3; D is perhaps TRBD1 (6 bases). This CDR3 spans 12 amino acids. Trimming left V 3 bases short and J 4 bases short, with 8 bases between. CDR1 is GTSNPN, CDR2 SVGIG, per germline (reference sequence).

The table lists this clone with a few counts. The rearrangement uses TRBV9 and TRBJ1-4; D ambiguous. Trimming removed 0 bases at V and 4 bases at J, with 13 bases between. The CDR3 length is 16 residues. Per germline, CDR1 SGDLS and CDR2 YYNGEE. CDR3 DNA: TGTGCCAGCAGCGTAGGGCGATTCGGAGTTAATGAAAAACTGTTTTTT. This sequence encodes CASSVGRFGVNEKLFF.

The chain combines TRBV4-3 with TRBJ2-1; tentative D call: TRBD2 (5 bases). V was shortened by 4 bases and J by 4 bases, with 14 bases between the two germline ends. The CDR3 consists of 15 residues. Germline values: CDR1 LGHNA, CDR2 YSLEER. The CDR3 nucleotides read TGCGCCAGCAGCCCCGGGATAGCCTCGTACAATGAGCAGTTCTTC. As protein: CASSPGIASYNEQFF.

This clone turned up a few times. The rearrangement uses TRBV29-1 and TRBJ2-3; D may be TRBD1 (7 bases). With 6 bases removed from V and 0 bases from J, the gap between germline ends came to 10 bases. Germline CDR1 reads SQVTM; CDR2 reads ANQGSEA. The CDR3 length is 13 residues. CDR3 loop: CSVQGGSTDTQYF. In nucleotides, the CDR3 is TGCAGCGTCCAGGGGGGTAGCACAGATACGCAGTATTTT.

CDR3: CASSLAMGTGHEQYF. The CDR3, as DNA: TGCGCCAGCAGCCTGGCAATGGGGACAGGGCACGAGCAGTACTTC. The V gene is TRBV4-3, the J gene TRBJ2-7; 9 bases are a match to TRBD1. Germline assignment: CDR1 LGHNA and CDR2 YSLEER. The ends lost 4 bases at V and 5 bases at J; junction bases unmatched: 9. The CDR3 spans 15 residues.

The V and J genes are TRBV7-2 and TRBJ2-5; a possible D gene is TRBD2 (6 bases). The length of the CDR3 is 13 residues. The ends were cut back, 5 bases at V and 9 bases at J, with 16 bases in the middle. The germline CDR1 and CDR2 sequences are SGHTA and FQGNSA. The CDR3 DNA reads TGTGCCAGCAGCCCCCGACTAGGGGAGGCCCAGTACTTC. It yields the protein CASSPRLGEAQYF.

Only one count was recorded for this clone. The chain uses TRBV4-3 and TRBJ1-6, with D possibly matching TRBD1 (6 bases). Trimming shortened V by 2 bases and J by 8 bases, and 13 bases separated the two germline ends. The germline CDR1 and CDR2 sequences are LGHNA and YSLEER. The CDR3 totals 15 residues. DNA for the CDR3: TGCGCCAGCAGCCAATCAACAGGGCACGATTCACCCCTCCACTTT. Protein sequence: CASSQSTGHDSPLHF.

V usage is TRBV28 and J usage is TRBJ1-4; D is unclear. Trimming removed 4 bases from V and 0 bases from J, with 6 bases in between. Germline V gene data show CDR1 as MDHEN and CDR2 as SYDVKM. The CDR3 runs to 14 residues. The CDR3 protein is CASSWTSTNEKLFF. The CDR3 nucleotides read TGTGCCAGCAGTTGGACGTCAACTAATGAAAAACTGTTTTTT.

Note on this clone: This sample also contains other DNA sequences that code for the same CDR3. The genes are TRBV9 and TRBJ1-1; D not certain. Trimming took 1 base from V and 2 from J, leaving 6 bases between them. The germline CDR1 and CDR2 sequences are SGDLS and YYNGEE. The CDR3 runs 13 residues. The DNA of the CDR3 is TGTGCCAGCAGCGTATTGGGAAACACTGAAGCTTTCTTT. It is translated as CASSVLGNTEAFF.

The genes are TRBV5-1 and TRBJ1-5, with D possibly being TRBD1 (5 bases). The CDR3 extends over 13 amino acids. Germline lookup yields CDR1 SGHRS and CDR2 YFSETQ. The ends were cut back, 5 bases at V and 5 bases at J, with 11 bases in the middle. CDR3 DNA: TGCGCCAGCAGTTTCATAGGGGATCAGCCCCAGCATTTT. Translated: CASSFIGDQPQHF.

V is TRBV7-9 and J is TRBJ1-5; D remains ambiguous. The CDR3 is made up of 13 amino acids. Between the trimmed V and J ends, which lost 3 bases and 10 bases, there was a span of 13 bases. The germline V gene has CDR1 SEHNR and CDR2 FQNEAQ (reference sequence). The CDR3 DNA is TGTGCCAGCAGCTTTGCCGAGACTAGCCCCCAGCATTTT. Amino acid sequence: CASSFAETSPQHF.

The chain joins TRBV30 to TRBJ1-6; TRBD1 matches 9 bases. J lost 9 bases, V lost 3 bases, and 9 bases had no gene match. This CDR3 spans 15 amino acids. Germline V gene sequence: CDR1 GTSNPN, CDR2 SVGIG (reference sequence). The CDR3 bases are TGTGCCTGGAGGTATCACGGACAGGGGCTTTCACCCCTCCACTTT. This codes for CAWRYHGQGLSPLHF.

This clone occurred once. The chain uses TRBV29-1 and TRBJ2-7; D gene ambiguous. The CDR3 spans 13 residues. Germline CDR1 and CDR2: SQVTM and ANQGSEA. Trimming took off 4 bases at V and 0 bases at J, with 10 bases between the two ends. The CDR3 loop is CSVVVLSSYEQYF. CDR3 DNA sequence: TGCAGCGTTGTGGTCCTTAGCTCCTACGAGCAGTACTTC.

The chain joins TRBV18 to TRBJ2-3; weak D call: TRBD1 (5 bases). Trimming removed 3 bases from V and 0 bases from J, with 10 bases in between. Germline V gene sequence: CDR1 KGHSH, CDR2 LQKENI. The CDR3 is 15 amino acids. CDR3 sequence reads: CASSPQTESTDTQYF. The CDR3 DNA reads TGTGCCAGCTCACCCCAGACAGAAAGCACAGATACGCAGTATTTT.

This clone was observed once. The CDR3 loop is CASSSSGLQETQYF. As DNA, the CDR3 is TGTGCCAGCAGCTCCTCGGGACTGCAAGAGACCCAGTACTTC. The V and J genes are TRBV7-9 and TRBJ2-5; TRBD2 is a possible D gene (6 bases). Germline values: CDR1 SEHNR, CDR2 FQNEAQ (reference sequence). The CDR3 loop spans 14 amino acids. V was cut by 4 bases and J by 2 bases, with 11 bases left in between.

The chain recombines TRBV10-3 with TRBJ2-5; 9 bases fit TRBD1. Unmatched junction bases numbered 4, after V lost 0 bases and J lost 5 bases. Germline V gene lookup returns CDR1 ENHRY and CDR2 SYGVKD. This CDR3 spans 15 amino acids. Here the CDR3 DNA reads TGTGCCATCAGTGAGTCACAGGGGGCTATGGAGACCCAGTACTTC. It encodes CAISESQGAMETQYF.

The V gene is TRBV9, the J gene TRBJ1-1; D remains ambiguous. The germline CDR1 and CDR2 sequences are SGDLS and YYNGEE. The germline V and J ends were trimmed by 0 bases and 3 bases, with 6 bases remaining between them. This CDR3 spans 13 amino acids. DNA of the CDR3: TGTGCCAGCAGCGTAGTACAGTACACTGAAGCTTTCTTT. Translated: CASSVVQYTEAFF.

V and J are TRBV15 and TRBJ1-2; no clear D. Trimming removed 1 base at V and 4 bases at J, with 13 bases between. The CDR3 runs to 15 residues. CDR1 and CDR2 from the germline V gene are LNHNV and YYDKDF (reference sequence). CDR3 loop: CATSRASDVIYGYTF. CDR3 sequence (DNA): TGTGCCACCAGCAGAGCTAGCGACGTGATCTATGGCTACACCTTC.

This sequence joins TRBV30 and TRBJ2-7; D gene ambiguous. V was trimmed by 8 bases and J by 3 bases, leaving 14 bases between them. This CDR3 region has 12 residues. The germline CDR1 and CDR2 sequences are GTSNPN and SVGIG (reference sequence). CDR3 amino acids: CARTETNYEQYF. CDR3 nucleotide sequence: TGTGCCCGGACGGAAACCAACTACGAGCAGTACTTC.